This T cell receptor beta chain derives from a study of PD-1 blockade in classical Hodgkin lymphoma. Regarding time point: cycle 4 day 1 (C4D1), after more than five weeks of nivolumab. Brentuximab vedotin exposure varied among the patients, all of whom had relapsed after autologous stem cell transplantation. Assay used: immunoSEQ multiplex PCR; TCRdb lists only in-frame clones, some missing. The sample lists approximately 89,000 clones, about 83% occurring once. This CDR3 has 14 residues. V was pared by 2 bases and J by 4 bases, with 11 bases between. Germline V lookup: CDR1 LNHDA, CDR2 SQIVND (reference sequence).

The rearrangement uses TRBV19 and TRBJ1-1, with D possibly being TRBD1 (6 bases). The TCR originated in a human donor with classical Hodgkin lymphoma. Here the sequenced sample was peripheral blood mononuclear cells (PBMCs), taken before the fourth cycle of nivolumab. The CDR3 coding sequence is TGTGCCAGTAGTATAAAGAGGGGGGGCACTGAAGCTTTCTTT. It translates to CASSIKRGGTEAFF.